The TCR beta chain under discussion was sequenced for a study of blood T cell repertoires in COVID-19 (dated by TCRdb to between 2020 and 2021). As for the study more broadly: Samples from collaborators originated in the United States, Italy and Spain and spanned both the acute and convalescent phases of COVID-19. Samples were obtained from the ongoing ImmuneRACE study (first 160 participants) and from 1,200 or so subjects provided by 6 global collaborators. Subjects who had been exposed to COVID-19, were actively infected with it, or had recovered from it provided the deeply sampled blood TCRbeta repertoires that made up the dataset. The material from the prospective study consisted of cDNA or gDNA derived from T cells, B-cell-depleted T cells, or PBMCs. The repertoires were made available in a free public database intended to serve as a resource for research on the immune response to SARS-CoV-2. Sample metadata almost always included a de-identified subject ID, COVID-19 status, age in years and sex. Where available, HLA class I and class II types were obtained from metadata supplied by the sample provider rather than from assay-based typing.

A note on this clone: Its antigen remains undetermined. The input lacks base qualities; no much larger clone sits a single base away.

Enrolling through a virtual design, the prospective study's participants ranged in age from roughly 18 to 90 years and lived across roughly 24 United States geographic areas. In the prospective study, participants were assigned to cohorts based on the clinical history participants reported in a screening survey and a study questionnaire. For ImmuneRACE Cohort 3, a participant was defined as recovered based on two consecutive negative NP/OP PCR tests, clearance by a healthcare professional, or resolution of symptoms. Mobile phlebotomists in the prospective study collected whole blood, serum and a nasopharyngeal or oropharyngeal swab from every participant. Over an approximately 2-month period, participants in the prospective study had the option of providing additional blood draws and questionnaires. Before DNA extraction, blood samples from the prospective study were shipped at room temperature or frozen.

Overall study outcomes, separate from this receptor: The amount of clinical and demographic metadata varied by source and participant and was provided uncurated.

TCRbeta CDR3 regions were amplified from genomic DNA using the immunoSEQ Assay, a bias-controlled multiplex PCR. Per the source publication's procedure: The number of nucleated cells in each sample was estimated by amplification of reference gene primers within the assay. To quantify the absolute abundance of each unique TCRbeta CDR3 rearrangement, sequence reads were collapsed and filtered. Productive Simpson clonality was computed per sample as the square root of Simpson's diversity index over productive rearrangements. Held by TCRdb, this immuneACCESS table contains in-frame sequences only and omits some clones. Under half of the omission traces to an unresolved V gene where checked; the cause of the rest is unknown. V, J and clone size were drawn from that table, and D and trimming were deduced from the DNA. Across this sample there are under 150,000 clones, with roughly four fifths seen only once. The top ten constitute under 20% of the sample.

Ends trimmed: V by 4 bases, J by 4 bases; bases unmatched to a gene: 5. CDR1 is given as LGHDT and CDR2 as YNNKEL, both from the germline V gene (reference sequence). From the cysteine up to the phenylalanine, the CDR3 has a length of 16 residues. Only the CDR3 DNA is retained, 48 bases long and in frame from the first base. The rearrangement joined TRBV3-1 (or the pseudogene TRBV3-2) to TRBJ2-3, with 13 bases matching TRBD2. This receptor was identified in a man aged 30 to 45 who had recovered from COVID-19. The sequencing input was PBMCs or T cells enriched from blood (not recorded which). The sequenced DNA: TGTGCCAGCAGCCGCGGACTAGCGGGAGCGGCAGATACGCAGTATTTT. Translated, this is CASSRGLAGAADTQYF.